Following are 19 T cell receptor beta chains from one sample sequenced in a study of beta chain features in type 1 diabetes (dated by TCRdb to the late 2010s). Study-level results and caveats: In all four CD4+ subsets, TCRB CDR3 length was moderately but significantly shorter in type 1 diabetes patients.

Their cognate antigens are unknown. The library was generated by the immunoSEQ multiplex PCR assay. All of the isolated RNA was reverse transcribed with the High Capacity cDNA Reverse Transcription Kit, so expressed TCRB transcripts were sequenced. TCRdb carries this immuneACCESS record with in-frame sequences only. Its versions omit some clonotypes, under half of them owing to an unresolved V gene in the studies checked, with the rest unexplained. The sample profile shows more than 12,000 clones; less than 80% of them were found once. In total, the top ten clones hold about 0.5% of the sample. The sample taken for sequencing was stem cell memory CD4+ T cells from blood. The cell subset or site tag for this specimen amounts to: stem cell-like memory CD4+ T cells. All receptors derive from a woman aged 18-35 years with type 1 diabetes.

The J gene is TRBJ2-3, the V gene TRBV5-1; 7 bases match TRBD2. The CDR3 has 16 residues. Germline CDR1 and CDR2: SGHRS and YFSETQ. V gave up 4 bases and J gave up 4 bases; unmatched junction bases: 12. CDR3 nucleotide sequence: TGCGCCAGCAGCCCGGAGGGATTACTAGCGTCAGATACGCAGTATTTT. Translating it yields CASSPEGLLASDTQYF.

A few counts support this clone. The chain has TRBV2 and TRBJ2-2; 9 positions agree with TRBD1. The V gene end was trimmed by 6 bases and the J gene end by 3 bases; junction bases not matched to a gene: 5. Germline CDR1 and CDR2: SNHLY and FYNNEI. The CDR3 length is 15 residues. CDR3 sequence: CASRRDREDTGELFF. In DNA, the CDR3 is TGTGCCAGCAGGAGGGACAGGGAAGACACCGGGGAGCTGTTTTTT.

This clone was seen a few times. The chain employs TRBV4-1 and TRBJ2-7; D perhaps matches TRBD1 (5 bases). CDR1 MGHRA and CDR2 YSYEKL come from the germline V gene. The CDR3 runs 15 residues. Trimming took 1 base from V and 0 from J, leaving 10 bases between them. The CDR3 sequence: CASSQGQGASYEQYF. The CDR3 bases are TGCGCCAGCAGCCAAGGTCAAGGGGCCTCCTACGAGCAGTACTTC.

The chain carries TRBV21-1 and TRBJ1-1; TRBD1 is taken as the D call from the table, unchecked against the DNA. TRBV21-1 is described as a pseudogene. The CDR3 is 17 residues long. The CDR3 loop reads CASSKPSGTGSNTEAFF. Written as DNA, the CDR3 is TGTGCCAGCAGCAAACCTTCCGGGACAGGATCGAACACTGAAGCTTTCTTT.

V gene TRBV29-1 combines with J gene TRBJ2-7, with D tentatively TRBD2 (6 bases). Germline V CDR1 and CDR2: SQVTM, ANQGSEA. The CDR3 has 12 residues. Trimming took off 4 bases at V and 4 bases at J, with 11 bases between the two ends. DNA of the CDR3: TGCAGCGTTGCAAGGGAGGCGTACGAGCAGTACTTC. The encoded protein is CSVAREAYEQYF.

The CDR3 DNA is TGTGCCAGCAGCAAGGGGTTCGAGCGGGGGGCGCGTACCTTCCTTTGCTACGAGCAGTACTTC. It is translated as CASSKGFERGARTFLCYEQYF. This chain connects TRBV21-1 to TRBJ2-7; the table gives TRBD2 as D, unverified against the DNA. TRBV21-1 is flagged as a pseudogene. The CDR3 has 21 residues.

The chain recombines TRBV4-3 with TRBJ2-4, with 9 bases fitting TRBD2. Germline CDR1 LGHNA, CDR2 YSLEER. The CDR3 sequence is 19 residues long. V lost 0 bases and J lost 4; bases outside the gene matches: 13. CDR3 residues: CASSQDGLAGTHKKNIQYF. CDR3 nucleotides: TGCGCCAGCAGCCAAGATGGGCTAGCGGGGACGCACAAGAAAAACATTCAGTACTTC.

This clone was picked up a small number of times. V gene TRBV10-3 combines with J gene TRBJ2-3, with TRBD2 matching over 8 bases. Germline V gene lookup returns CDR1 ENHRY and CDR2 SYGVKD. J was trimmed by 3 bases and V by 5 bases; bases with no gene match: 7. There are 15 residues in the CDR3. The CDR3 sequence: CAISPTGTRTDTQYF. The CDR3, as DNA: TGTGCCATCAGTCCTACCGGGACTAGGACAGATACGCAGTATTTT.

The chain combines TRBV7-2 with TRBJ1-2; D unresolved. CDR3 length: 14 amino acids. Germline lookup yields CDR1 SGHTA and CDR2 FQGNSA. Trimming shortened V by 0 bases and J by 8 bases, and 13 bases separated the two germline ends. This CDR3 reads CASSLAHHSGGYTF. CDR3 DNA: TGTGCCAGCAGCTTAGCACACCACAGTGGGGGCTACACCTTC.

This chain links TRBV5-1 with TRBJ2-7; tentative D call: TRBD1 (5 bases). V shed 2 bases and J shed 3 bases, with 12 bases lying between them. The germline V gene has CDR1 SGHRS and CDR2 YFSETQ. The CDR3 is 14 residues long. The chain's CDR3 is CASSFAGKNYEQYF. The CDR3 DNA reads as TGCGCCAGCAGCTTCGCAGGGAAAAACTACGAGCAGTACTTC.

This clone has just a few counts. This chain links TRBV2 with TRBJ2-3, with a possible D match to TRBD1 (6 bases). Per the germline V gene, CDR1 is SNHLY and CDR2 is FYNNEI. This CDR3 is 14 amino acids long. Between the trimmed V and J ends, which lost 8 bases and 2 bases, there was a span of 14 bases. The CDR3 loop reads CASGGGQFTDTQYF. The DNA of the CDR3 is TGTGCCAGCGGAGGAGGACAGTTCACAGATACGCAGTATTTT.

This sequence joins TRBV11-2 and TRBJ2-6, with 11 bases aligning to TRBD1. Germline values: CDR1 SGHAT, CDR2 FQNNGV. The V and J ends lost 4 bases and 4 bases, in that order; junction bases with no gene match: 12. The CDR3 is 19 residues long. This CDR3 reads CASSSRTGGAGSGANVLTF. In DNA, the CDR3 is TGTGCCAGCAGCTCCCGGACAGGGGGCGCGGGGTCCGGGGCCAACGTCCTGACTTTC.

The rearrangement links TRBV5-6 to TRBJ1-4; D unresolved. The germline V gene has CDR1 SGHDT and CDR2 YYEEEE. Deletions cut 4 bases from V and 8 bases from J, with 15 bases between. The CDR3 loop spans 14 amino acids. DNA for the CDR3: TGTGCCAGCAGCCGAGGGCCCGAGGAGGAAAAACTGTTTTTT. The encoded protein is CASSRGPEEEKLFF.

V and J are TRBV19 and TRBJ1-1; 7 bases agree with TRBD1. The CDR3 spans 15 residues. Germline CDR1 and CDR2: LNHDA and SQIVND (reference sequence). Trimming cost V 7 bases and J 1 base; bases outside gene matches: 9. The DNA of the CDR3 is TGTGCCAGTACGCCTTGGGGACAGACGAACACTGAAGCTTTCTTT. Protein: CASTPWGQTNTEAFF.

This clone showed up just a few times. This sequence joins TRBV7-9 and TRBJ2-1; 11 bases agree with TRBD2. V lost 2 bases, J lost 7 bases, and 1 base stayed unmatched. CDR3 length equals 14 residues. In germline, CDR1 is SEHNR, CDR2 FQNEAQ (reference sequence). CDR3 sequence: CASSLSSGGNEQFF. DNA of the CDR3: TGTGCCAGCAGCTTATCTAGCGGGGGGAATGAGCAGTTCTTC.

This clone appeared a single time. Other DNA variants within this sample encode the same CDR3. CDR3 protein: CASSLAGGQETQYF. The CDR3 bases are TGTGCCAGCAGCTTAGCAGGGGGCCAAGAGACCCAGTACTTC. V usage is TRBV7-9 and J usage is TRBJ2-5; TRBD1 might be the D (6 bases). This CDR3 is 14 amino acids long. Trimming removed 0 bases at V and 1 base at J, with 6 bases between. The V gene's germline CDR1 is SEHNR and CDR2 FQNEAQ (reference sequence).

The chain carries TRBV6-4 and TRBJ2-1, with 12 bases lining up with TRBD2. Germline V gene lookup returns CDR1 MRHNA and CDR2 SNTAGT. The length of the CDR3 is 15 residues. Trimming at V came to 7 bases and at J to 9 bases, leaving 10 bases not matched to a gene. In nucleotides, the CDR3 is TGTGCCAGCACTTTGAACCCGGGACTAGCGGGTGAGCAGTTCTTC. This sequence encodes CASTLNPGLAGEQFF.

This chain joins TRBV4-1 and TRBJ2-7; maybe TRBD1 (6 bases). The CDR3 length is 13 residues. Germline V gene sequence: CDR1 MGHRA, CDR2 YSYEKL. V was pared by 4 bases and J by 5 bases, with 12 bases between. The CDR3 sequence is CASSPQTGNEQYF. CDR3 bases: TGCGCCAGCAGCCCTCAAACAGGGAACGAGCAGTACTTC.

This chain connects TRBV19 to TRBJ1-2; D is unresolved. V was trimmed by 5 bases and J by 7 bases, leaving 23 bases between them. Per the germline V gene, CDR1 is LNHDA and CDR2 is SQIVND (reference sequence). The CDR3 is 16 residues long. CDR3 sequence (DNA): TGTGCCAGTAGTCAACACAAAACGTCCCAAGCGGCTGGCTACACCTTC. This sequence encodes CASSQHKTSQAAGYTF.